The 28 T cell receptor beta chains below all came from one sample that was sequenced in a study of T cell repertoires in cytomegalovirus infection (dated by TCRdb to between 2018 and 2020). In light of the paper, this sample's treatment or condition label describes: in vitro stimulation with specific CMV peptide epitopes to enrich CMV-specific T cells. This sample was sequenced with an Illumina HiSeq 1500. TCRdb cleaned the public reads at Q25 with fastp, built clones with MiXCR and kept in-frame beta chains. One record per CDR3 amino acid sequence lists the most common genes and DNA. This sample comprises around 430,000 distinct CDR3 sequences, roughly 43% of them detected only once. About 39% of the sample is in the top ten clones. No antigen has been assigned to these receptors. Material: cultured PBMCs, obtained from culture after CMV antigen stimulation. The receptors shown here come from a human donor in good health (CMV status not recorded). Some clones in this sample may be carry-over from other donors' samples.

The chain links TRBV7-2 to TRBJ2-1; 7 nucleotides match TRBD2. Germline CDR1 is SGHTA and CDR2 is FQGNSA. V shed 5 bases, J shed 8 bases, and the junction held 12 bases outside the gene matches. This CDR3 region has 15 residues. Here the CDR3 reads CASSLGEGRGYEQFF. The CDR3 DNA reads TGTGCCAGCAGCCTAGGGGAGGGGCGCGGCTATGAGCAGTTCTTC. Full variable domain (remainder filled in from reference TRBV7-2 and TRBJ2-1): GAGVSQSPSNKVTEKGKDVELRCDPISGHTALYWYRQSLGQGLEFLIYFQGNSAPDKSGLPSDRFSAERTGGSVSTLTIQRTQQEDSAVYLCASSLGEGRGYEQFFGPGTRLTVL.

The rearrangement links TRBV12-3 or TRBV12-4 to TRBJ2-2; 8 nucleotides align to TRBD2. V shed 7 bases and J 6 bases; nucleotides not matched to a gene: 7. The length of the CDR3 is 14 residues. The chain's CDR3 is CASKASGFSGELFF. CDR3 sequence (DNA): TGTGCCAGCAAGGCTAGCGGGTTCTCCGGGGAGCTGTTTTTT.

The chain has TRBV6-6 and TRBJ2-1; D gene uncertain. Trimming removed 4 bases from V and 3 bases from J, with 4 bases in between. The CDR3 is made up of 12 amino acids. Germline CDR1 and CDR2: MNHNY and SVGAGI (reference sequence). The CDR3 nucleotides are TGTGCCAGCAGTTTTCTCTACAATGAGCAGTTCTTC. Translating gives CASSFLYNEQFF.

This clonotype has more than one count but fewer than ten. The V gene is TRBV11-2, the J gene TRBJ2-3, with a tentative D call TRBD2 (5 bases). This CDR3 region has 16 residues. Trimming cost V 6 bases and J 0 bases, with 16 bases left between them. The germline V gene has CDR1 SGHAT and CDR2 FQNNGV. The CDR3 DNA reads as TGTGCCAGCAGTTACGGACTGGCGCTTAGCACAGATACGCAGTATTTT. Amino acid sequence: CASSYGLALSTDTQYF.

V is TRBV12-3 or TRBV12-4 and J is TRBJ1-2; 7 bases line up with TRBD1. The CDR3 runs to 16 residues. With V trimmed by 7 bases and J by 6 bases, 17 bases remained unmatched. CDR3 nucleotides: TGTGCCAGCAACGCCCGCTTTCGGGACAGCGGTCATGGCTACACCTTC. It is translated as CASNARFRDSGHGYTF.

This clonotype was seen once. V usage is TRBV18 and J usage is TRBJ2-7; D tentatively reads TRBD1 or TRBD2 (5 bases each). This CDR3 has 13 amino acids. Trimming shortened V by 3 bases and J by 3 bases, and 9 bases separated the two germline ends. In germline, CDR1 is KGHSH, CDR2 LQKENI. This CDR3 reads CASSPGRDYEQYF. The CDR3 DNA is TGTGCCAGCTCACCGGGACGGGACTACGAGCAGTACTTC. The entire variable domain, with the rest obtained from reference TRBV18 and TRBJ2-7, is as follows: NAGVMQNPRHLVRRRGQEARLRCSPMKGHSHVYWYRQLPEEGLKFMVYLQKENIIDESGMPKERFSAEFPKEGPSILRIQQVVRGDSAAYFCASSPGRDYEQYFGPGTRLTVT.

The rearrangement joins TRBV7-2 to TRBJ2-5; TRBD2 agrees at 12 bases. Germline V lookup: CDR1 SGHTA, CDR2 FQGNSA. This CDR3 has 15 residues. V trimming: 1 base; J trimming: 4 bases; junction bases outside the gene matches: 1. The CDR3 DNA is TGTGCCAGCAGCTTAGGACTAGCGGGAGCAGAGACCCAGTACTTC. As protein: CASSLGLAGAETQYF.

CDR3 sequence (DNA): TGTGCCAGCAGTCCTGGAGCGGGGGGTTACCAAGAGACCCAGTACTTC. This translates into CASSPGAGGYQETQYF. The genes are TRBV11-2 and TRBJ2-5, with 9 bases fitting TRBD2. Germline V gives CDR1 SGHAT, CDR2 FQNNGV. The CDR3 has 16 amino acids. V shed 6 bases and J 0 bases; nucleotides not matched to a gene: 8. Supplemented by reference TRBV11-2 and TRBJ2-5, the full variable domain reads EAGVAQSPRYKIIEKRQSVAFWCNPISGHATLYWYQQILGQGPKLLIQFQNNGVVDDSQLPKDRFSAERLKGVDSTLKIQPAKLEDSAVYLCASSPGAGGYQETQYFGPGTRLLVL.

V and J are TRBV5-1 and TRBJ2-7, with D unclear. The CDR3 is 13 amino acids. Germline assignment: CDR1 SGHRS and CDR2 YFSETQ. Trimming stripped 5 bases from V and 6 bases from J, with 15 bases between. The CDR3 sequence is CASSRSSPVEQYF. The CDR3 DNA follows: TGCGCCAGCAGTCGTTCCAGCCCCGTCGAGCAGTACTTC. Full variable domain (remainder filled in from reference TRBV5-1 and TRBJ2-7): KAGVTQTPRYLIKTRGQQVTLSCSPISGHRSVSWYQQTPGQGLQFLFEYFSETQRNKGNFPGRFSGRQFSNSRSEMNVSTLELGDSALYLCASSRSSPVEQYFGPGTRLTVT.

This clonotype appeared a few times. The genes are TRBV12-3 or TRBV12-4 and TRBJ2-5; the D call may be TRBD1 or TRBD2 (6 bases each). The V end lost 7 bases, the J end lost 7 bases, and 16 bases lay between the germline ends. The CDR3 spans 13 residues. The CDR3 sequence is CASIPGGLRTQYF. CDR3 DNA: TGTGCCAGCATCCCTGGGGGGCTTAGGACCCAGTACTTC.

The rearrangement links TRBV4-3 to TRBJ2-7, with no clear D. Germline V gene lookup returns CDR1 LGHNA and CDR2 YSLEER. V lost 1 base, J lost 6 bases, and 13 bases lay in between. The CDR3 has 14 amino acids. Written as DNA, the CDR3 is TGCGCCAGCAGCCAAGGGGTCGGCCTACGCGAGCAGTACTTC. This gives the protein CASSQGVGLREQYF.

This clonotype was observed many times. The V gene is TRBV7-2, the J gene TRBJ2-7; D call uncertain. V was shortened by 4 bases and J by 9 bases, with 19 bases between the two germline ends. Per germline, CDR1 SGHTA and CDR2 FQGNSA. CDR3 length: 14 amino acids. CDR3 DNA: TGTGCCAGCAGCTCCCCTCCCTTACAGAGTATGCAGTACTTC. It yields the protein CASSSPPLQSMQYF. The full variable domain, with the rest looked up from reference TRBV7-2 and TRBJ2-7, is GAGVSQSPSNKVTEKGKDVELRCDPISGHTALYWYRQSLGQGLEFLIYFQGNSAPDKSGLPSDRFSAERTGGSVSTLTIQRTQQEDSAVYLCASSSPPLQSMQYFGPGTRLTVT.

The table lists this clonotype with a few counts. The chain is built from TRBV15 and TRBJ1-1, with a weak D call TRBD1 (6 bases). V gave up 0 bases and J gave up 4 bases, with 9 bases separating them. Germline CDR1 is LNHNV and CDR2 is YYDKDF (reference sequence). The length of the CDR3 is 14 residues. CDR3 amino acids: CATSRDGGFTEAFF. The CDR3 DNA reads TGTGCCACCAGCAGAGACGGGGGCTTCACTGAAGCTTTCTTT.

This sequence joins TRBV5-4 and TRBJ2-1; 8 bases map to TRBD1. The CDR3 is 15 amino acids. J lost 4 bases, V lost 4 bases, and 7 bases had no gene match. The germline gives CDR1 SGHNT, CDR2 YYREEE (reference sequence). The CDR3 sequence: CASSPGTGAYNEQFF. For the CDR3, the DNA is TGTGCCAGCAGCCCCGGGACAGGAGCTTACAATGAGCAGTTCTTC.

The chain uses TRBV5-4 and TRBJ2-6; D tentatively fits TRBD1 or TRBD2 (6 bases each). The germline gives CDR1 SGHNT, CDR2 YYREEE (reference sequence). V lost 4 bases and J 0 bases, leaving 14 bases between the germline ends. The CDR3 is 17 amino acids. CDR3 residues: CASSRAGGISGANVLTF. For the CDR3, the DNA is TGTGCCAGCAGCCGTGCCGGGGGCATCTCTGGGGCCAACGTCCTGACTTTC. Complete variable domain (other parts from reference TRBV5-4 and TRBJ2-6): ETGVTQSPTHLIKTRGQQVTLRCSSQSGHNTVSWYQQALGQGPQFIFQYYREEENGRGNFPPRFSGLQFPNYSSELNVNALELDDSALYLCASSRAGGISGANVLTFGAGSRLTVL.

V is TRBV9 and J is TRBJ2-5; perhaps D is TRBD1 or TRBD2 (5 bases each). The CDR3 is 16 amino acids. Per germline, CDR1 SGDLS and CDR2 YYNGEE. The germline V and J ends were trimmed by 1 base and 2 bases, with 15 bases remaining between them. The CDR3 is CASSVHRTGGQETQYF. CDR3 sequence (DNA): TGTGCCAGCAGCGTACATCGTACAGGAGGACAAGAGACCCAGTACTTC.

As regards this clonotype: This likely came from a read error, as a far larger clone is one base away. The chain has TRBV7-4 and TRBJ1-1; the D gene is possibly TRBD1 (6 bases). CDR1 and CDR2 from the germline V gene are SGHVT and SQSDAQ. The CDR3 is 13 residues long. The V end lost 5 bases, the J end lost 1 base, and 8 bases lay between the germline ends. The DNA of the CDR3 is TGTGCCAGCAGCATAGGGGGGAACACTGAAGCTTTCTTT. Its protein product is CASSIGGNTEAFF.

This chain joins TRBV19 and TRBJ1-5; weak D call: TRBD1 (5 bases). CDR1 and CDR2 from the germline V gene are LNHDA and SQIVND (reference sequence). The length of the CDR3 is 13 residues. V was clipped by 9 bases and J by 4 bases, with 13 bases between them. This CDR3 reads CASQPGGNQPQHF. The CDR3, as DNA: TGTGCCAGCCAGCCTGGGGGAAATCAGCCCCAGCATTTT. Using reference TRBV19 and TRBJ1-5 for the parts outside the CDR3, the full variable domain is DGGITQSPKYLFRKEGQNVTLSCEQNLNHDAMYWYRQDPGQGLRLIYYSQIVNDFQKGDIAEGYSVSREKKESFPLTVTSAQKNPTAFYLCASQPGGNQPQHFGDGTRLSIL.

The gene calls are TRBV7-8 and TRBJ2-3, with TRBD2 matching 7 bases. Trimming took 1 base from V and 2 from J; bases not matched to a gene: 6. The CDR3 sequence is 16 residues long. Germline CDR1 and CDR2: SGHVS and FQNEAQ. The CDR3 is CASSLGRAGITDTQYF. CDR3 DNA sequence: TGTGCCAGCAGCTTAGGCCGAGCGGGGATCACAGATACGCAGTATTTT.

As DNA, the CDR3 is TGCGCCAGCAGCCAGAGACCGGACAGGGCCGCCGAGCAGTACTTC. Amino acid sequence: CASSQRPDRAAEQYF. The rearrangement joins TRBV4-1 to TRBJ2-7; 8 bases are a match to TRBD1. Trimming removed 3 bases from V and 6 bases from J; junction bases left unmatched: 10. Germline values: CDR1 MGHRA, CDR2 YSYEKL. The CDR3 covers 15 residues.

Only a few counts were recorded for this clonotype. This chain links TRBV6-5 with TRBJ1-2; tentatively, D is TRBD1 (5 bases). V gave up 5 bases and J gave up 4 bases, with 17 bases separating them. The CDR3 spans 15 residues. The germline gives CDR1 MNHEY, CDR2 SVGAGI. CDR3 sequence reads: CASSPRGGGIYGYTF. The CDR3 region has the DNA TGTGCCAGCAGTCCCCGCGGGGGGGGGATCTATGGCTACACCTTC.

The gene calls are TRBV7-2 and TRBJ1-4; possibly TRBD1 for D (5 bases). This CDR3 spans 14 amino acids. CDR1 is SGHTA and CDR2 is FQGNSA in the germline V gene. V lost 7 bases and J lost 5, with 14 bases in between. Written as DNA, the CDR3 is TGTGCCAGCAACCAGGGTCAGGGCAATGAAAAACTGTTTTTT. It encodes CASNQGQGNEKLFF.

The CDR3 reads CASRTVATNEKLFF. DNA for the CDR3: TGTGCCAGCAGGACGGTTGCAACTAATGAAAAACTGTTTTTT. V and J are TRBV6-5 and TRBJ1-4; D remains unclear. The CDR3 consists of 14 residues. V shed 6 bases and J shed 0 bases, with 8 bases lying between them. Germline V lookup: CDR1 MNHEY, CDR2 SVGAGI.

This clonotype occurred a few times. The V call is TRBV7-2, the J call TRBJ1-3; no definite D call. Germline V gene sequence: CDR1 SGHTA, CDR2 FQGNSA. V was shortened by 1 base and J by 2 bases, with 6 bases between the two germline ends. The CDR3 loop spans 14 amino acids. The chain's CDR3 is CASSLGSPGNTIYF. CDR3 bases: TGTGCCAGCAGCTTAGGTTCCCCTGGAAACACCATATATTTT. Full variable domain (outside the CDR3, taken from reference TRBV7-2 and TRBJ1-3): GAGVSQSPSNKVTEKGKDVELRCDPISGHTALYWYRQSLGQGLEFLIYFQGNSAPDKSGLPSDRFSAERTGGSVSTLTIQRTQQEDSAVYLCASSLGSPGNTIYFGEGSWLTVV.

The chain joins TRBV11-2 to TRBJ1-2; TRBD1 aligns across 7 bases. The V gene's germline CDR1 is SGHAT and CDR2 FQNNGV. With V trimmed by 1 base and J by 2 bases, 4 bases remained unmatched. The CDR3 is 15 amino acids. The CDR3 protein is CASSLAGGQNYGYTF. CDR3 nucleotide sequence: TGTGCCAGCAGCTTAGCCGGGGGACAGAACTATGGCTACACCTTC.

The V gene is TRBV30, the J gene TRBJ2-5; no clear D. Germline-derived CDR1 and CDR2 are GTSNPN and SVGIG (reference sequence). V lost 6 bases and J 3 bases, leaving 5 bases between the germline ends. The length of the CDR3 is 10 residues. CDR3 loop: CACYEETQYF. CDR3 in DNA: TGTGCCTGCTATGAAGAGACCCAGTACTTC.

This clonotype was seen a handful of times. The chain carries TRBV6-5 and TRBJ2-5, with 11 positions matching TRBD2. The CDR3 covers 14 residues. V lost 4 bases, J lost 5 bases, and 3 bases stayed unmatched. The germline CDR1 and CDR2 sequences are MNHEY and SVGAGI. The CDR3 DNA reads TGTGCCAGCAGTTCACTAGCGGGAGACGAGACCCAGTACTTC. Its protein is CASSSLAGDETQYF.

This clonotype came up many times. The chain carries TRBV7-2 and TRBJ2-7, with D perhaps matching TRBD1 (5 bases). With 2 bases removed from V and 1 base from J, the gap between germline ends came to 9 bases. The V gene's germline CDR1 is SGHTA and CDR2 FQGNSA. This CDR3 is built from 14 residues. The CDR3 is CASSLRQGSYEQYF. CDR3 in DNA: TGTGCCAGCAGCTTAAGGCAGGGTTCCTACGAGCAGTACTTC.